Below, 4 T cell receptor beta chains from the same sample are listed, as sequenced in a study of somatic mutations in cytotoxic T cells in rheumatoid arthritis. Sequenced by immunoSEQ multiplex PCR; TCRdb stores in-frame clones only, minus some. Of about 18,000 clones in the sample, more than 65% were seen once. The sequenced sample consisted of CD8+ T cells sorted from blood. These receptors all stem from an adult with rheumatoid arthritis.

The V and J genes are TRBV11-2 and TRBJ1-2; D is unresolved. The CDR3 sequence is 16 residues long. The V end was cut by 3 bases, the J end by 1 base, with 15 bases between. Germline CDR1 is SGHAT and CDR2 is FQNNGV. For the CDR3, the DNA is TGTGCCAGCAGCTTTCTAAGCGACAACGTTAACTATGGCTACACCTTC. Amino acids: CASSFLSDNVNYGYTF.

The rearrangement links TRBV11-2 to TRBJ1-4; perhaps TRBD1 as D (5 bases). Trimming removed 6 bases at V and 4 bases at J, with 9 bases between. Germline V gene data show CDR1 as SGHAT and CDR2 as FQNNGV. The CDR3 is made up of 13 amino acids. CDR3: CASSLQGNEKLFF. CDR3 in DNA: TGTGCCAGCAGTTTGCAGGGTAATGAAAAACTGTTTTTT.

This chain connects TRBV14 to TRBJ1-2; D is ambiguous. The V gene's germline CDR1 is SGHDN and CDR2 FVKESK. Trimming cost V 4 bases and J 4 bases, with 10 bases left between them. CDR3 size: 13 residues. The CDR3 nucleotides read TGTGCCAGCAGCCCCTACGGCGGCTATGGCTACACCTTC. Protein product: CASSPYGGYGYTF.

This CDR3 reads CASSPLPGANTGELFF. CDR3 DNA sequence: TGTGCCAGCAGCCCCCTGCCGGGAGCGAACACCGGGGAGCTGTTTTTT. This chain uses TRBV7-8 with TRBJ2-2, with a possible D match to TRBD2 (6 bases). From germline, CDR1 is SGHVS and CDR2 FQNEAQ. Trimming took 5 bases from V and 0 from J, leaving 13 bases between them. This CDR3 has 16 amino acids. Full variable domain (missing parts from reference TRBV7-8 and TRBJ2-2): GAGVSQSPRYKVAKRGQDVALRCDPISGHVSLFWYQQALGQGPEFLTYFQNEAQLDKSGLPSDRFFAERPEGSVSTLKIQRTQQEDSAVYLCASSPLPGANTGELFFGEGSRLTVL.